The source of this T cell receptor (beta chain) is a study of human T cells and chemical hapten exposure. TCRdb redid the calling of the RACE reads with MiXCR, one entry per CDR3 protein. The sample comprises roughly 54,000 distinct CDR3 sequences, 7.5% to 10% of which are singletons, and 1.5% to 2% rests with the top ten. Time point meaning: patch test 2, 6 weeks after DPC sensitization. Treatment of the sample: therapeutic diphenylcyclopropenone sensitization with weekly scalp DPC. At patch-test visits, sampling came before the patch test. The table lists this clonotype with many counts. The TCR was taken from a woman between 50 and 59 years old with alopecia areata. Some clones in this sample may be carry-over from other donors' samples. This specimen was whole blood, taken in connection with sensitization to the hapten diphenylcyclopropenone (DPC).

CDR3 DNA sequence: TGTGCCAGCAGTATGCCGGACAGGGAGAACACTGAAGCTTTCTTT. Its translation is CASSMPDRENTEAFF. The chain combines TRBV28 with TRBJ1-1, with 8 nucleotides matching TRBD1. Germline V gene data show CDR1 as MDHEN and CDR2 as SYDVKM. V shed 5 bases, J shed 1 base, and the junction held 6 bases outside the gene matches. The CDR3 is made up of 15 amino acids.